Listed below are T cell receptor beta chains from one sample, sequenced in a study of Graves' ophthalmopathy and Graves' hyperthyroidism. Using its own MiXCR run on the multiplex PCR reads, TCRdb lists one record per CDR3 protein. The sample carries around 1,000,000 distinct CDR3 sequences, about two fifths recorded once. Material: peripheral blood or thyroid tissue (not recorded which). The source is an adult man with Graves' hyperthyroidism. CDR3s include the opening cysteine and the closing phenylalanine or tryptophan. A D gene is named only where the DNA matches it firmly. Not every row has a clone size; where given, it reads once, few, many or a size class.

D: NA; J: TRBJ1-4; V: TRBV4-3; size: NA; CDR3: CASSPPRGRGGEKLFF; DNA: TGCGCCAGCAGCCCACCTAGGGGCAGGGGAGGTGAAAAACTGTTTTTT
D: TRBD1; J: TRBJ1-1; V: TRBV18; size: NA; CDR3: CASSQGEDTEAFF; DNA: TGTGCCAGCTCGCAGGGGGAGGACACTGAAGCTTTCTTT
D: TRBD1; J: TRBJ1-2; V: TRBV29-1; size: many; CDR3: CSVEEAGTGDGYGYTF; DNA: TGCAGCGTTGAGGAGGCCGGGACAGGAGACGGCTATGGCTACACCTTC
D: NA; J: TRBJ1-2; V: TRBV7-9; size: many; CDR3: CASSQGVYGYTF; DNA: TGTGCCAGCAGCCAGGGCGTCTATGGCTACACCTTC
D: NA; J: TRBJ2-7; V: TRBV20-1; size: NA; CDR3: CSASPRENEQYF; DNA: TGCAGTGCTAGTCCCAGGGAAAACGAGCAGTACTTC
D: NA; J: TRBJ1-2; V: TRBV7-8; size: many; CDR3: CASSLKTEHYGYTF; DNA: TGTGCCAGCAGCTTAAAGACCGAACACTATGGCTACACCTTC
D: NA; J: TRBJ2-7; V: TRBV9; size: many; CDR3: CASSGGLEQYF; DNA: TGTGCCAGCAGCGGCGGGCTCGAGCAGTACTTC
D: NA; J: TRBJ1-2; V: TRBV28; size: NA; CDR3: CASRSSLAQSGGYTF; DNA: TGTGCCAGTCGATCTTCGTTGGCACAGTCGGGAGGCTACACCTTC
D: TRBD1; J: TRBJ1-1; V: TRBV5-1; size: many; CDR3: CASIHGDRVVNTEAFF; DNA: TGCGCCAGCATCCATGGGGACAGGGTTGTGAACACTGAAGCTTTCTTT
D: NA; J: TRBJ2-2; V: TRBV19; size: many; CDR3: CASNAHSGTGELFF; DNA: TGTGCCAGTAATGCCCATAGCGGCACCGGGGAGCTGTTTTTT
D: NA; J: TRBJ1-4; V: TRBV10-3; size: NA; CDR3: CAISQTSGGLELFF; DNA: TGTGCCATCAGCCAGACTAGCGGGGGTTTGGAACTGTTTTTT
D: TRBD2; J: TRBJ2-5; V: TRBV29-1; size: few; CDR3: CSRDTSGQETQYF; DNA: TGCAGCAGGGATACTAGCGGCCAAGAGACCCAGTACTTC
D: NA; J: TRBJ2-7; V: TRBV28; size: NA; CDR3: CASSLSMDEQYF; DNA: TGTGCCAGCAGTCTAAGCATGGACGAGCAGTACTTC
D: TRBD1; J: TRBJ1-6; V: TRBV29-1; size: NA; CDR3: CSVGDGTASPLHF; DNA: TGCAGCGTTGGTGATGGGACAGCTTCACCCCTCCACTTT
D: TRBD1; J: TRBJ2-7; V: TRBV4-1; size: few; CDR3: CASSQAAGGKLYEQYF; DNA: TGCGCCAGCAGCCAAGCAGCAGGGGGAAAGCTATACGAGCAGTACTTC
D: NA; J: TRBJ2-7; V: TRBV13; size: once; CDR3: CASNGGQYF; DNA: TGTGCCAGCAATGGGGGACAGTACTTC
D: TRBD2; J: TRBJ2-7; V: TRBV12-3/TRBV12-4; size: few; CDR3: CASSFESGLAGGGYEQYF; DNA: TGTGCCAGCAGTTTTGAGTCGGGACTAGCGGGAGGAGGGTACGAGCAGTACTTC
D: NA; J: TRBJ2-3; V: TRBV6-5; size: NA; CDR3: CASSYQGGASTDTQYF; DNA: TGTGCCAGCAGTTATCAGGGGGGCGCAAGCACAGATACGCAGTATTTT
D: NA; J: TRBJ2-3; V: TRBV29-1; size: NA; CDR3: CSVEKTGRTDTQYF; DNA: TGCAGCGTTGAAAAAACAGGGAGGACCGATACGCAGTATTTT
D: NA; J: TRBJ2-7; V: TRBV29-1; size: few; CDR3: CSVLRTESSYEQYF; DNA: TGCAGCGTCCTCAGAACGGAAAGCTCCTACGAGCAGTACTTC
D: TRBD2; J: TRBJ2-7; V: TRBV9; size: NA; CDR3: CASSPSLGLAGAEQYF; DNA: TGTGCCAGCAGCCCTTCTTTGGGACTAGCGGGAGCCGAGCAGTACTTC
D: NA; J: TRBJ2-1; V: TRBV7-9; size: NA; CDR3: CASSPPRGRNNEQFF; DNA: TGTGCCAGCAGTCCCCCTCGGGGCAGGAACAATGAGCAGTTCTTC
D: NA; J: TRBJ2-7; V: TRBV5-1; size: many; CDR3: CASSPSSHEQYF; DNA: TGCGCCAGCAGCCCAAGTAGCCACGAGCAGTACTTC
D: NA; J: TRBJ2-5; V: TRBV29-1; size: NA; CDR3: CSVANNQETQYF; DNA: TGCAGCGTCGCAAACAACCAAGAGACCCAGTACTTC
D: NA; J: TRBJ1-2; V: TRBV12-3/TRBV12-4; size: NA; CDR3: CASGQLSYGYTF; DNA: TGTGCCAGCGGTCAGCTTTCCTATGGCTACACCTTC
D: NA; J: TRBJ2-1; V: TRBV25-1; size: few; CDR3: CASSEGYEQFF; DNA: TGTGCCAGCAGCGAAGGTTATGAGCAGTTCTTC
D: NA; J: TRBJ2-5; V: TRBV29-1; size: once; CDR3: CSVYGANTGELFFGETQYF; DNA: NA
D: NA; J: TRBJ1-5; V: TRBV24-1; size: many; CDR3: CATSDPTDSPNQPQHF; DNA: TGTGCCACCAGTGACCCGACGGACAGTCCCAATCAGCCCCAGCATTTT
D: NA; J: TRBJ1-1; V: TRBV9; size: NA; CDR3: CASSDPRAGSTEAFF; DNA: TGTGCCAGCAGCGACCCTCGGGCGGGAAGCACTGAAGCTTTCTTT
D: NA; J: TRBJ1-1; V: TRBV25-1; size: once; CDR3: CASSAPSGTVNTEAFF; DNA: TGTGCCAGCAGTGCTCCATCCGGGACGGTGAACACTGAAGCTTTCTTT
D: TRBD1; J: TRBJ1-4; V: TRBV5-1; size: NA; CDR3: CASRRTGNEKLFF; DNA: TGCGCCAGCAGAAGGACAGGAAATGAAAAACTGTTTTTT
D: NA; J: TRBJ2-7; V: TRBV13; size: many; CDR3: CASSPRRRASYEQYF; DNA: TGTGCCAGCAGCCCCCGGCGGAGGGCCTCCTACGAGCAGTACTTC
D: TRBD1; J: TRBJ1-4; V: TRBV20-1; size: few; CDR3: CSARSGGGTGAATNEKLFF; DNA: TGCAGTGCTAGGTCTGGTGGCGGGACAGGTGCTGCAACTAATGAAAAACTGTTTTTT
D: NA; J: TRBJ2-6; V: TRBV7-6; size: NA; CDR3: CASSSRSPGANVLTF; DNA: TGTGCCAGCAGCTCTCGGAGTCCTGGGGCCAACGTCCTGACTTTC
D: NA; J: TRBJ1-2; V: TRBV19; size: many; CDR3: CASSQNFYGYTF; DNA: TGTGCCAGTAGCCAGAATTTCTATGGCTACACCTTC
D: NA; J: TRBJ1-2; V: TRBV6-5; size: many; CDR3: CASSPDQGMPNYGYTF; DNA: TGTGCCAGCAGCCCTGATCAGGGGATGCCTAACTATGGCTACACCTTC
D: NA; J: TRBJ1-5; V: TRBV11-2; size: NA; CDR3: CASSLDRDPGNQPQHF; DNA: TGTGCCAGCAGCTTAGATAGGGATCCGGGTAATCAGCCCCAGCATTTT
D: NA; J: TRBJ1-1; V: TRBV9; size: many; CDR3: CASSTDSKRNTEAFF; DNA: TGTGCCAGCAGCACTGACAGTAAAAGGAACACTGAAGCTTTCTTT
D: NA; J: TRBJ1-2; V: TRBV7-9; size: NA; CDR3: CASSSNGGLGYTF; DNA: TGTGCCAGCAGCTCCAACGGGGGGCTCGGCTACACCTTC
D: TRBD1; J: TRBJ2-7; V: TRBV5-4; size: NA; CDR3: CASSFPGTGVTYEQYF; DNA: TGTGCCAGCAGCTTCCCCGGGACAGGGGTCACCTACGAGCAGTACTTC
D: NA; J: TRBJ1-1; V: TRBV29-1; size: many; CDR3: CSVGSDGENTEAFF; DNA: TGCAGCGTTGGTTCCGACGGGGAGAACACTGAAGCTTTCTTT
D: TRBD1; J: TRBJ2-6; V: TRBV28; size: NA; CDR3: CASRTGGAAGANVLTF; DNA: TGTGCCAGCAGGACAGGGGGCGCCGCTGGGGCCAACGTCCTGACTTTC
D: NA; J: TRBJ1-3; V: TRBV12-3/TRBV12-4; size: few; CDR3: CASSFFGTAGNTIYF; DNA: TGTGCCAGCAGTTTTTTTGGGACGGCAGGAAACACCATATATTTT
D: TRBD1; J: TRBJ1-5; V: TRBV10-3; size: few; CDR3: CAISEGQDRDNQPQHF; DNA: TGTGCCATCAGTGAGGGACAAGACAGGGATAATCAGCCCCAGCATTTT
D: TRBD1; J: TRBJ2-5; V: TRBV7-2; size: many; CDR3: CASSSDRPYTQYF; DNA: TGTGCCAGCAGCTCGGACAGGCCATATACCCAGTACTTC
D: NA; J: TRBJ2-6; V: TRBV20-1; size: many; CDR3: CSASFISGANVLTF; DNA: TGCAGTGCTAGTTTCATCTCTGGGGCCAACGTCCTGACTTTC
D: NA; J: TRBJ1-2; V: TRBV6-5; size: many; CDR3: CASSYSSGSAAGYTF; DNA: TGTGCCAGCAGTTACTCGTCGGGATCGGCGGCTGGCTACACCTTC
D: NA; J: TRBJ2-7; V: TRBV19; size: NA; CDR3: CASSMGQTSSYEQYF; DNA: TGTGCCAGTAGTATGGGGCAGACATCCTCCTACGAGCAGTACTTC
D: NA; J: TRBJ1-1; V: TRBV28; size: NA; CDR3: CASSRTSAAGTEAFF; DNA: TGTGCCAGCAGTCGGACTAGCGCGGCCGGTACTGAAGCTTTCTTT
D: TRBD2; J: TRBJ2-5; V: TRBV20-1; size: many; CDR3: CSARDSLSGRLKETQYF; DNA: TGCAGTGCTAGAGATAGTCTTAGCGGGAGGCTGAAAGAGACCCAGTACTTC
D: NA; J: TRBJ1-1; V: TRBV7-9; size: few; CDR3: CASLGGTSNTEAFF; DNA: TGTGCCAGCTTAGGGGGGACCTCGAACACTGAAGCTTTCTTT
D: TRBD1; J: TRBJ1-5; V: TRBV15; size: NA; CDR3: CATSRDNSTGSQPQHF; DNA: TGTGCCACCAGCAGGGATAACTCGACAGGGAGTCAGCCCCAGCATTTT
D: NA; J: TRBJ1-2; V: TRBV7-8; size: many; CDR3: CASSLNGGYTF; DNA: TGTGCCAGCAGCTTAAATGGCGGCTACACCTTC
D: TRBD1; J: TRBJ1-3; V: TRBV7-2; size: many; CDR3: CASSVTGTGAGNTIYF; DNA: TGTGCCAGCAGCGTAACCGGGACAGGGGCTGGAAACACCATATATTTT
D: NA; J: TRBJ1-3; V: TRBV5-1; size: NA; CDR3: CASGDGPVSGNTIYF; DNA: TGTGCCAGCGGGGATGGACCGGTCTCTGGAAACACCATATATTTT
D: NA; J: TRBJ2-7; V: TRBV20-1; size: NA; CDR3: CSARSVADYEQYF; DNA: TGCAGTGCTAGAAGCGTAGCGGACTACGAGCAGTACTTC